This T cell receptor (beta chain) was sequenced in a study of blood T cell repertoires in COVID-19. On the study more broadly: Samples representing acute and convalescent COVID-19 were sourced from the United States, Italy and Spain.

Using immunoSEQ multiplex PCR, the repertoire was profiled, and TCRdb retains in-frame clones only, with some absent. This repertoire shows some 100,000 clones, roughly 85% found once; its top ten account for roughly 2.6%. CDR1 is LNHDA and CDR2 is SQIVND in the germline V gene (reference sequence). The junction had 4 bases not matched to a gene; V was cut back by 3 bases and J by 5 bases. CDR3 length equals 13 residues. The specimen was PBMCs or T cells enriched from blood (not recorded which). The receptor was derived from a woman between 45 and 60 years old who had recovered from COVID-19. This chain joins TRBV19 and TRBJ2-7, with 7 bases that match TRBD1. Here the CDR3 DNA reads TGTGCCAGTAGTATCCAGACAGGGCACGAGCAGTACTTC. As protein: CASSIQTGHEQYF.